This TCR beta chain came from a study of blood T cell repertoires in COVID-19. Turning to the study itself: Acute and convalescent COVID-19 samples came from the United States, Italy and Spain. PBMCs, B-cell-depleted T cells, or T cells were the source of the cDNA or gDNA that made up the material.

This clone was observed a few times. Germline CDR1 reads GTSNPN; CDR2 reads SVGIG (reference sequence). The CDR3 runs to 15 residues. Between the trimmed V and J ends, which lost 1 base and 7 bases, there was a span of 17 bases. Study processing details: From reference gene primer amplification, estimates of nucleated cell counts were derived. Clones were sequenced by immunoSEQ multiplex PCR, and TCRdb holds only the in-frame ones, with some missing. V and J calls and clone size are as listed in that table; D and trimming were resolved from the DNA. The sample yields about 110,000 clones, 82% seen once.

This receptor was obtained from a man in his sixties or seventies with acute or convalescent COVID-19. Sequenced material: peripheral blood. The V and J genes are TRBV30 and TRBJ1-5; D possibly corresponds to TRBD1 (6 bases). CDR3 protein: CAWSGGGAGGQPQHF. The CDR3 bases are TGTGCCTGGAGTGGAGGGGGGGCAGGCGGGCAGCCCCAGCATTTT.